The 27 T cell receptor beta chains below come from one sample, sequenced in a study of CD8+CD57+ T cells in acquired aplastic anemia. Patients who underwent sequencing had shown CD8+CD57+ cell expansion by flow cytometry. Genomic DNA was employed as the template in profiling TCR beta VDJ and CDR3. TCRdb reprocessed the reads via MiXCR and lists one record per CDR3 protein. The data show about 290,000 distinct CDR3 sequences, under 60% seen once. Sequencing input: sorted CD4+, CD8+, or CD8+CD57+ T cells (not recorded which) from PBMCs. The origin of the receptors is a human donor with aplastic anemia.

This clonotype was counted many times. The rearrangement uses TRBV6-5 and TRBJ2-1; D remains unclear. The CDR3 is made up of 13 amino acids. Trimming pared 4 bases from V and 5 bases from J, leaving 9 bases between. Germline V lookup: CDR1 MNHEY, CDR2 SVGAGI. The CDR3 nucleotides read TGTGCCAGCAGTTCCGACCGCAACAATGAGCAGTTCTTC. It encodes CASSSDRNNEQFF.

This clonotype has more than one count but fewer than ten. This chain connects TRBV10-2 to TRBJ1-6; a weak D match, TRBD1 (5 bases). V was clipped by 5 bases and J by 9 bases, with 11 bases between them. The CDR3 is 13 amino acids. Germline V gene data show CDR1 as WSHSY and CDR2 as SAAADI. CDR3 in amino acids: CASSKGQASPLHF. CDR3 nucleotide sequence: TGCGCCAGCAGTAAGGGGCAGGCTTCACCCCTCCACTTT.

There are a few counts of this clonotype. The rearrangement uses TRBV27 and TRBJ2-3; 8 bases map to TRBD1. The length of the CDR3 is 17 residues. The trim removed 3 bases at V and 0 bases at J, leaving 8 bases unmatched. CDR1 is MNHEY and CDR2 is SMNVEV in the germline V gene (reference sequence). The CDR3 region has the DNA TGTGCCAGCAGTTTTAAACCGGGACAGGCGAGCACAGATACGCAGTATTTT. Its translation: CASSFKPGQASTDTQYF.

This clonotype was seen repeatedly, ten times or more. CDR3 nucleotides: TGCAGTGCTAGCTCCGTCCAGGGTCGGAATCAGCCCCAGCATTTT. This codes for CSASSVQGRNQPQHF. The chain couples TRBV20-1 to TRBJ1-5, with a tentative D call TRBD1 (5 bases). V was pared by 3 bases and J by 4 bases, with 16 bases between. In germline, CDR1 is DFQATT, CDR2 SNEGSKA (reference sequence). The CDR3 totals 15 residues.

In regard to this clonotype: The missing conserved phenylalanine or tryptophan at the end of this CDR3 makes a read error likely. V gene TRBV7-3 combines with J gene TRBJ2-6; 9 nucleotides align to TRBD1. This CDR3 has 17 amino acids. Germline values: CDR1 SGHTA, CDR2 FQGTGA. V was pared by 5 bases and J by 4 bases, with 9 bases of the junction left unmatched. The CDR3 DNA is TGTGCCAGCAGCCGATCCGGGACAGGGTCCGGGGCCAACGTCCTGACTTGC. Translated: CASSRSGTGSGANVLTC.

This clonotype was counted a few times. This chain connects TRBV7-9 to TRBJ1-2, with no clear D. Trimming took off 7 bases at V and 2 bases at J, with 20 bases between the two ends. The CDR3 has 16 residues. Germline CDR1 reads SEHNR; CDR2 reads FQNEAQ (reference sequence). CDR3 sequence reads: CASTNHDEQPNYGYTF. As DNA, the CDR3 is TGTGCCAGCACCAACCACGACGAGCAGCCAAACTATGGCTACACCTTC.

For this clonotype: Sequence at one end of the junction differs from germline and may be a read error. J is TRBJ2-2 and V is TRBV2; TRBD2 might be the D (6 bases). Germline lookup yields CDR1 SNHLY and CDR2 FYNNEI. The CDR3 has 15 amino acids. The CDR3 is CTSSEIAVNTGELFF. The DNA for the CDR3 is TGTACCAGCAGTGAAATAGCGGTGAACACCGGGGAGCTGTTTTTT.

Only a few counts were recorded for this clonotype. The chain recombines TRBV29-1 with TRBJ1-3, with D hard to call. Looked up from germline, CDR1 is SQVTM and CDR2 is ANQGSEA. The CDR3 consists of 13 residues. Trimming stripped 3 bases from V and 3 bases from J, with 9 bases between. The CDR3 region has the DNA TGCAGCGTTGACGGTACAGATGGAAACACCATATATTTT. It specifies CSVDGTDGNTIYF.

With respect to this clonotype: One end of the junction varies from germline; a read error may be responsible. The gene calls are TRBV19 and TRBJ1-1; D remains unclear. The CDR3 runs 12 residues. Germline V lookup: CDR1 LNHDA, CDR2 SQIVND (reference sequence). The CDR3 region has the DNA TGTGCCAGTAGTTTTATGAGCACTGAAGCTGTCTTT. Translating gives CASSFMSTEAVF.

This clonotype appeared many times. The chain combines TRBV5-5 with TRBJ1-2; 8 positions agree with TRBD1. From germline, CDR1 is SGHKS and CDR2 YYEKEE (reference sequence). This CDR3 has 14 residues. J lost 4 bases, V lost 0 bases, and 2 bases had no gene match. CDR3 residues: CASSLGQGIYGYTF. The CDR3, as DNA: TGTGCCAGCAGCTTGGGACAGGGGATCTATGGCTACACCTTC.

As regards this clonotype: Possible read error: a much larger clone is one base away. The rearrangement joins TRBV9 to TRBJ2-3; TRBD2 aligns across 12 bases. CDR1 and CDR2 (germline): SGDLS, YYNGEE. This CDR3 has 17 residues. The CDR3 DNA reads TGTGCCAGCAGTGAAGGAGGACTAGCGGGGAGCACAGATACGCAGTGTTTT. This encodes CASSEGGLAGSTDTQCF. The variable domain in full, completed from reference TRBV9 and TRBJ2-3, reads DSGVTQTPKHLITATGQRVTLRCSPRSGDLSVYWYQQSLDQGLQFLIQYYNGEERAKGNILERFSAQQFPDLHSELNLSSLELGDSALYFCASSEGGLAGSTDTQCFGPGTRLTVL.

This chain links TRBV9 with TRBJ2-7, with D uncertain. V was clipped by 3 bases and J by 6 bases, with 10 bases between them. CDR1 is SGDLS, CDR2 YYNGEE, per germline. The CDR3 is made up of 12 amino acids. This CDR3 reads CASSAAGSEQYF. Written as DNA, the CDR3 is TGTGCCAGCAGCGCCGCCGGTAGCGAGCAGTACTTC.

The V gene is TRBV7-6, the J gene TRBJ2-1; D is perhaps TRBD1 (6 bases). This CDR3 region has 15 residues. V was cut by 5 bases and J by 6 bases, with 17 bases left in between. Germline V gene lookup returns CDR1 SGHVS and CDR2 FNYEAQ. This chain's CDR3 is CASSLVTGIPNEQFF. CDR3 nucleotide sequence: TGTGCCAGCAGCCTGGTGACAGGCATCCCCAATGAGCAGTTCTTC.

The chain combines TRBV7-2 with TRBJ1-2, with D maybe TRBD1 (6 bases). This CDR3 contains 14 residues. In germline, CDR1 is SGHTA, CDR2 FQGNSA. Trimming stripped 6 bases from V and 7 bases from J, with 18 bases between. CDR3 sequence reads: CASRATRGFGGYTF. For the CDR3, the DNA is TGTGCCAGCAGAGCTACTAGGGGGTTTGGTGGCTACACCTTC.

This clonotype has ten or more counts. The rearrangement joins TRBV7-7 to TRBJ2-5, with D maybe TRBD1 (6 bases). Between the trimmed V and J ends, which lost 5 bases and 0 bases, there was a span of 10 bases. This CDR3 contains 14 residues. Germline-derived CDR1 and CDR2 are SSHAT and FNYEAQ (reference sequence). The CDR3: CASSQRDNQETQYF. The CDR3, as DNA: TGTGCCAGCAGCCAAAGGGACAACCAAGAGACCCAGTACTTC.

The CDR3 sequence is CASSRRGGSPLHF. The CDR3 DNA is TGTGCCAGCAGCAGAAGAGGGGGTTCACCCCTCCACTTT. The gene calls are TRBV7-2 and TRBJ1-6, with D maybe TRBD1 (6 bases). CDR3 length equals 13 residues. Trimming removed 5 bases from V and 9 bases from J, with 11 bases in between. The V gene's germline CDR1 is SGHTA and CDR2 FQGNSA.

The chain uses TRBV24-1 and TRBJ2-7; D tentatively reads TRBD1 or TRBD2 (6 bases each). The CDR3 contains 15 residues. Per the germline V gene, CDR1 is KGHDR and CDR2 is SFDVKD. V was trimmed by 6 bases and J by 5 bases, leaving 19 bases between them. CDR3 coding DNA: TGTGCCACCAGTAGATTCCCCGGGGGCGCAGACGAGCAGTACTTC. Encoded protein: CATSRFPGGADEQYF.

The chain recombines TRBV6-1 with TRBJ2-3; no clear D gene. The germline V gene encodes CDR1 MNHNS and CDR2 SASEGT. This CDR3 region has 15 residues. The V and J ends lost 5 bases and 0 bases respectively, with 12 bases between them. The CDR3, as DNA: TGTGCCAGCAGTAGCCCCCACTATAGCACAGATACGCAGTATTTT. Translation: CASSSPHYSTDTQYF.

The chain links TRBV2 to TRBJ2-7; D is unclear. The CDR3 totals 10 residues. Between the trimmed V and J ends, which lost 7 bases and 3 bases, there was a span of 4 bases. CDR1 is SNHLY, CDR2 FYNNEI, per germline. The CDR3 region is CASISYEQYF. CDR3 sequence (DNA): TGTGCCAGCATTAGCTACGAGCAGTACTTC.

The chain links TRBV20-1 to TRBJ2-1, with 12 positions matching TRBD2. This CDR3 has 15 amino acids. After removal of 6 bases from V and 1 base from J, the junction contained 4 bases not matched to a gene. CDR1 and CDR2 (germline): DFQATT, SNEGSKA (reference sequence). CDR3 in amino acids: CSATTSGRSYNEQFF. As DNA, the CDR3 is TGCAGTGCGACTACTAGCGGGAGGTCCTACAATGAGCAGTTCTTC.

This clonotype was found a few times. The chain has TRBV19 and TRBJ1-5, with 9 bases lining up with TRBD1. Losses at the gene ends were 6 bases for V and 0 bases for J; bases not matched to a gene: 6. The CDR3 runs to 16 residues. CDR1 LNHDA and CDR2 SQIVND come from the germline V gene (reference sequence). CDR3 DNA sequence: TGTGCCAGTAGAGGGACAGGGAGCCATAGCAATCAGCCCCAGCATTTT. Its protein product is CASRGTGSHSNQPQHF.

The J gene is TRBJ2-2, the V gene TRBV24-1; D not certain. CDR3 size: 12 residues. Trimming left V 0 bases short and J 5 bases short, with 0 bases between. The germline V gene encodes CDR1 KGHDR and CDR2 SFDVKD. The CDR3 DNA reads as TGTGCCACCAGTGATTTGACCGGGGAGCTGTTTTTT. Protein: CATSDLTGELFF.

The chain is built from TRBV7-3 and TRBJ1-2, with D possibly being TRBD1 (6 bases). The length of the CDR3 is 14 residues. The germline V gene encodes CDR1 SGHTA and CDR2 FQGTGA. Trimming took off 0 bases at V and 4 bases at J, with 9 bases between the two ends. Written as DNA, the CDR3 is TGTGCCAGCAGCTTAACCCAGGGGCCCTATGGCTACACCTTC. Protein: CASSLTQGPYGYTF.

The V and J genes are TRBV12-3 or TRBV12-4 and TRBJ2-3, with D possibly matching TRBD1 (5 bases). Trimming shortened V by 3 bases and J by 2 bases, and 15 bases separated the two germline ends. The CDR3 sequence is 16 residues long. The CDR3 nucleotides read TGTGCCAGCAGTTTGGGGCAGACTCTTTCCACAGATACGCAGTATTTT. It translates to CASSLGQTLSTDTQYF.

The CDR3 region is CASSIIAGGRLLETQYF. The CDR3 coding sequence is TGTGCCAGTAGTATAATTGCGGGGGGCCGGTTATTGGAGACCCAGTACTTC. This chain links TRBV19 with TRBJ2-5; TRBD2 matches 8 bases. The germline V gene encodes CDR1 LNHDA and CDR2 SQIVND (reference sequence). V dropped 2 bases and J dropped 5; count of bases not matched to a gene: 13. The CDR3 runs to 17 residues.

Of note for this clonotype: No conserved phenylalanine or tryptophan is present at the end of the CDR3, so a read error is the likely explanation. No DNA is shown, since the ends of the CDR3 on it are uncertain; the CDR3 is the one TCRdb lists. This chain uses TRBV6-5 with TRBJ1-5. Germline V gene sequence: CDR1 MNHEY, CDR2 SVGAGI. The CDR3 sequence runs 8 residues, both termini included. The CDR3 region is CASSPGTI.

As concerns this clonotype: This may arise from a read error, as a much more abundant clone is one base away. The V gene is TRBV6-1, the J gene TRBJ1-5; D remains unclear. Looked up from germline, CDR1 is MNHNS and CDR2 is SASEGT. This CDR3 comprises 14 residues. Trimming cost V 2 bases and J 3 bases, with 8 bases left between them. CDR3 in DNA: TGTGCCAGCAGTGAATCCAGGCCCAATCAGCCCCAGCATTTT. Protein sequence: CASSESRPNQPQHF.